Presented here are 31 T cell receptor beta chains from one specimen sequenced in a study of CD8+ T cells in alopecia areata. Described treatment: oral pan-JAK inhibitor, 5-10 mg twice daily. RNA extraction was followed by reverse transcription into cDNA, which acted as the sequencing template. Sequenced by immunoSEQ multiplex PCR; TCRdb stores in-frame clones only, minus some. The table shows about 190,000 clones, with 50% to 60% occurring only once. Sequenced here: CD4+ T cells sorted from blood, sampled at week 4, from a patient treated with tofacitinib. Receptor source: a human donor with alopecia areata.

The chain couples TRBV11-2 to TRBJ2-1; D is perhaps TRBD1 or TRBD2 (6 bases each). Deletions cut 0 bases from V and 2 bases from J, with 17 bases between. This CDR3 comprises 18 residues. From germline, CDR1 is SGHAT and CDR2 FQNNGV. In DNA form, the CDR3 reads TGTGCCAGCAGCTTAGATCGGGGGCTAGCAGCGACCTACAATGAGCAGTTCTTC. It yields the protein CASSLDRGLAATYNEQFF.

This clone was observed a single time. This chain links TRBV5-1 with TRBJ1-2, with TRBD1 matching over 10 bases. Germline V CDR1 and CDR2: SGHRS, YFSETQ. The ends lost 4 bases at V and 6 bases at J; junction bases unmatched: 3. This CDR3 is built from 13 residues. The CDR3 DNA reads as TGCGCCAGCAGCCAAGGGACAGGGGATGGCTACACCTTC. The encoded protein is CASSQGTGDGYTF.

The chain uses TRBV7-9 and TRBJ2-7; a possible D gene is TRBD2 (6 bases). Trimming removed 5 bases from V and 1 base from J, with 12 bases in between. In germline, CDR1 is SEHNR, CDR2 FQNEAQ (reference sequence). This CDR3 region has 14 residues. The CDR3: CASSPRRGSYEQYF. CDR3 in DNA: TGTGCCAGCAGCCCGAGGAGGGGATCCTACGAGCAGTACTTC.

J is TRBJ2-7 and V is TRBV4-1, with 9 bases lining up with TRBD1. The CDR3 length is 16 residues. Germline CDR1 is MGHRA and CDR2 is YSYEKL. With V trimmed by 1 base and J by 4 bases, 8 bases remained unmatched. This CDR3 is CASSQGSRTGAYEQYF. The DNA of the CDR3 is TGCGCCAGCAGCCAAGGGTCCAGGACAGGGGCGTACGAGCAGTACTTC.

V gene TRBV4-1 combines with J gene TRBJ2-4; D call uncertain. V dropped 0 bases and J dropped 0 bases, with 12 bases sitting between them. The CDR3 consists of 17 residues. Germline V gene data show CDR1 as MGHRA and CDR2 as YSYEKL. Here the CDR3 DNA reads TGCGCCAGCAGCCAAGATGATAAATCTGTAGCCAAAAACATTCAGTACTTC. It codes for CASSQDDKSVAKNIQYF.

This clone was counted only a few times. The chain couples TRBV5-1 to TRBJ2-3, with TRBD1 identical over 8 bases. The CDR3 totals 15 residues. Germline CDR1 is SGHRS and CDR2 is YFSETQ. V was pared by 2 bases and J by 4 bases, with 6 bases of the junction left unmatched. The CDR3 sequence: CASSLDGQGADTQYF. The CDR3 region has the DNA TGCGCCAGCAGCTTAGACGGACAGGGCGCAGATACGCAGTATTTT.

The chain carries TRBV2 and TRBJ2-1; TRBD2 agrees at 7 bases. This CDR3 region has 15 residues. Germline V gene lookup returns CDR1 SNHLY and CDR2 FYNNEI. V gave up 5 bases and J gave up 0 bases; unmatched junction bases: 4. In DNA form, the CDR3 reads TGTGCCAGCAGTTGGACTAGGAGCTCCTACAATGAGCAGTTCTTC. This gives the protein CASSWTRSSYNEQFF.

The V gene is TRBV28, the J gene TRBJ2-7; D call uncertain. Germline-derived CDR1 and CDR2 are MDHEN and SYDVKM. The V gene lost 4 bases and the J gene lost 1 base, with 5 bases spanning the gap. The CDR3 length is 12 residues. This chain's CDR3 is CASSSSSYEQYF. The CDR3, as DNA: TGTGCCAGCAGTTCCTCATCCTACGAGCAGTACTTC. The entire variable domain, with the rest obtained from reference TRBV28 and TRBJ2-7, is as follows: DVKVTQSSRYLVKRTGEKVFLECVQDMDHENMFWYRQDPGLGLRLIYFSYDVKMKEKGDIPEGYSVSREKKERFSLILESASTNQTSMYLCASSSSSYEQYFGPGTRLTVT.

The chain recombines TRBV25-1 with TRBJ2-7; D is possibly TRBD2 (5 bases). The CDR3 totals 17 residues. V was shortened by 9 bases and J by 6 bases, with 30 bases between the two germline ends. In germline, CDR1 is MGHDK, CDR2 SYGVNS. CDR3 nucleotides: TGTGCCAGTTCGGGCCCCGAGGGCGATAAGAAGACGAGCGAGCAGTACTTC. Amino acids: CASSGPEGDKKTSEQYF.

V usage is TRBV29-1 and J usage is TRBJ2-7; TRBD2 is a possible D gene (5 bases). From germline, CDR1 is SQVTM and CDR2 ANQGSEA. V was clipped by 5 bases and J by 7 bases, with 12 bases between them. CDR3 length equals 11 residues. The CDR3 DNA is TGCAGCGTTTCGGACCCGGGGGAGCAGTACTTC. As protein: CSVSDPGEQYF.

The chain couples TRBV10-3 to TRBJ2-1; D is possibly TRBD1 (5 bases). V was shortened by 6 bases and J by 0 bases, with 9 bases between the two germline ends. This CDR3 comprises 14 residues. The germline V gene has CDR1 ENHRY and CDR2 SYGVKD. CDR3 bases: TGTGCCATCAGGGGGCAAAGCTCCTACAATGAGCAGTTCTTC. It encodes CAIRGQSSYNEQFF.

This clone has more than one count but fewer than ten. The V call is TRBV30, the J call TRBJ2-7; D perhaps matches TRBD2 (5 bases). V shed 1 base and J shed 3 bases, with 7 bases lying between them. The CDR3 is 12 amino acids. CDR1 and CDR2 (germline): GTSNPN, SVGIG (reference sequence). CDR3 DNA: TGTGCCTGGAGTGACGGGGTCTACGAGCAGTACTTC. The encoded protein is CAWSDGVYEQYF.

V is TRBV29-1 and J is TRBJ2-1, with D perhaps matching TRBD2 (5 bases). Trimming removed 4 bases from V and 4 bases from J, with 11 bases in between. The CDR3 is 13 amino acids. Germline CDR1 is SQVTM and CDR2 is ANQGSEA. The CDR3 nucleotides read TGCAGCGTTGGACTATTCCCATACAATGAGCAGTTCTTC. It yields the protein CSVGLFPYNEQFF.

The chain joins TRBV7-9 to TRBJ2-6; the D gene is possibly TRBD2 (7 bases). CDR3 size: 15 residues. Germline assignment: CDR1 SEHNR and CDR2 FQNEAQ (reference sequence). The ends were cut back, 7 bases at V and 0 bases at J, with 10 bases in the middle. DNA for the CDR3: TGTGCCAGCAAGGGGGGGTCCTCTGGGGCCAACGTCCTGACTTTC. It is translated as CASKGGSSGANVLTF.

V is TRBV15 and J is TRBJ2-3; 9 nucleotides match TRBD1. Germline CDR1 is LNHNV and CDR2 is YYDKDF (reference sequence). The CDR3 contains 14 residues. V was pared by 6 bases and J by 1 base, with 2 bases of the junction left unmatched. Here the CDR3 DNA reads TGTGCCACCAGTCGGGACAGGGGCACAGATACGCAGTATTTT. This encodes CATSRDRGTDTQYF.

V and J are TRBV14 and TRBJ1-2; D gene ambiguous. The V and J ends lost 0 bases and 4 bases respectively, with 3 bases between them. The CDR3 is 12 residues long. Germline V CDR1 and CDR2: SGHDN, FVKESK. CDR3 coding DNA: TGTGCCAGCAGCCAAGACCCCTATGGCTACACCTTC. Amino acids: CASSQDPYGYTF.

The CDR3 region has the DNA TGCGCCAGCAGCCAAGAAGGTCGGAGCGGGGAGCTGTTTTTT. Translated, it gives CASSQEGRSGELFF. This sequence joins TRBV4-3 and TRBJ2-2, with unresolved D. This CDR3 comprises 14 residues. Germline loops: CDR1 LGHNA, CDR2 YSLEER. Trimming removed 0 bases from V and 7 bases from J, with 9 bases in between.

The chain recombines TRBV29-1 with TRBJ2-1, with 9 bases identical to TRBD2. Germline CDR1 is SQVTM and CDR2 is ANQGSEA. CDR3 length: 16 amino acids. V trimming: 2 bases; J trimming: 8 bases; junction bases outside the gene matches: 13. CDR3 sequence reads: CSVERFGAGGWDEQFF. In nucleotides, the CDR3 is TGCAGCGTTGAAAGGTTCGGAGCGGGAGGTTGGGATGAGCAGTTCTTC.

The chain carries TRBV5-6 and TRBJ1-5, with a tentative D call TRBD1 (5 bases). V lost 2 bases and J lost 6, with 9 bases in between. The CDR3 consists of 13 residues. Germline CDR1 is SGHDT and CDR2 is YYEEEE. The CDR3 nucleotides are TGTGCCAGCAGCTTAGGGGCGGGTCAGCCCCAGCATTTT. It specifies CASSLGAGQPQHF.

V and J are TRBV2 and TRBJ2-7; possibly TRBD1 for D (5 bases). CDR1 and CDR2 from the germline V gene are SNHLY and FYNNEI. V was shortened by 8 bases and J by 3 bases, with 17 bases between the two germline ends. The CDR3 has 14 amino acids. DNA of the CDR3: TGTGCCAGCGTTGGGCAGGGCTACAGCTACGAGCAGTACTTC. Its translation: CASVGQGYSYEQYF.

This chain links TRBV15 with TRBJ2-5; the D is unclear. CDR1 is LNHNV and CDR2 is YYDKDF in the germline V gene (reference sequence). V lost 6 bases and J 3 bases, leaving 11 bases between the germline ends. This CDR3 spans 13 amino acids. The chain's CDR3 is CATRSPQKETQYF. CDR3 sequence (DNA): TGTGCCACCAGGTCACCCCAGAAAGAGACCCAGTACTTC.

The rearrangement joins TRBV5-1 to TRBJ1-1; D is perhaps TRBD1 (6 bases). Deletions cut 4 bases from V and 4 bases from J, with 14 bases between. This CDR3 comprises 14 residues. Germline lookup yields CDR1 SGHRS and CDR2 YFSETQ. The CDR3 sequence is CASSPADRTTEAFF. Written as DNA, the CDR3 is TGCGCCAGCAGCCCGGCCGACAGGACCACTGAAGCTTTCTTT.

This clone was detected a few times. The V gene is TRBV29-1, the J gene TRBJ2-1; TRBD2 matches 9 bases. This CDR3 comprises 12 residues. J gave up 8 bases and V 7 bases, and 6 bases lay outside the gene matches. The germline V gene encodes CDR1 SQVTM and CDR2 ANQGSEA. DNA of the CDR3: TGCAGCGCCCAGGGACTAGCCGATGAGCAGTTCTTC. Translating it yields CSAQGLADEQFF.

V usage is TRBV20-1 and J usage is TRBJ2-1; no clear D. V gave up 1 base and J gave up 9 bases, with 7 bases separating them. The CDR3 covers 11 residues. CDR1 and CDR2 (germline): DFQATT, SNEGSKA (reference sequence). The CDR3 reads CSARGILEQFF. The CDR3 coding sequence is TGCAGTGCTAGAGGTATTCTTGAGCAGTTCTTC.

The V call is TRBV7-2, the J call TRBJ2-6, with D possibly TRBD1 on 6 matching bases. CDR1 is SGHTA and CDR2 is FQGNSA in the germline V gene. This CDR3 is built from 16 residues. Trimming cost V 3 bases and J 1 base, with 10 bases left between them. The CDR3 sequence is CASSLGHRSGANVLTF. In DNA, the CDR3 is TGTGCCAGCAGCTTGGGACACCGATCTGGGGCCAACGTCCTGACTTTC.

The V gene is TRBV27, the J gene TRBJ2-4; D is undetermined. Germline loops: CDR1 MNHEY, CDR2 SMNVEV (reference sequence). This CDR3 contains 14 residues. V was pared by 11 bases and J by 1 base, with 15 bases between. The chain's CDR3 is CASSEYQAKNIQYF. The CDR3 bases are TGTGCCTCTTCCGAGTACCAGGCCAAAAACATTCAGTACTTC.

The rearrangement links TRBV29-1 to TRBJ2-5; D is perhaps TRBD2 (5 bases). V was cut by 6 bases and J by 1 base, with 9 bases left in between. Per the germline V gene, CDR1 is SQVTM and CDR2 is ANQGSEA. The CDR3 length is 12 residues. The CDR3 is CSVQLGQETQYF. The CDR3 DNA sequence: TGCAGCGTCCAACTAGGCCAAGAGACCCAGTACTTC.

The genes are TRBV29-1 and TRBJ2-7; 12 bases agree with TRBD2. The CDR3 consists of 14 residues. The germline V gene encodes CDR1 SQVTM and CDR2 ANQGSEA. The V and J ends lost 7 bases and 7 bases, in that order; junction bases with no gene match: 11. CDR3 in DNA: TGCAGCGCTAGGACTAGCGGGAAACCCCTGGAGCAGTACTTC. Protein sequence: CSARTSGKPLEQYF.

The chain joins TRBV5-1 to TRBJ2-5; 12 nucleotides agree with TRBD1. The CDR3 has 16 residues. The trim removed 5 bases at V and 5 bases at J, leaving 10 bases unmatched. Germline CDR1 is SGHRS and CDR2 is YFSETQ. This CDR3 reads CASRRTGTGGSETQYF. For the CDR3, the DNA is TGCGCCAGCAGACGAACCGGGACAGGGGGCTCGGAGACCCAGTACTTC.

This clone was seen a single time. CDR3 sequence (DNA): TGCGCCAGCAGCTTGGGGACAGCCAGAAATGAGCAGTTCTTC. It codes for CASSLGTARNEQFF. The gene calls are TRBV5-1 and TRBJ2-1; D is possibly TRBD1 (6 bases). V shed 0 bases and J shed 7 bases, with 11 bases lying between them. The CDR3 totals 14 residues. Germline loops: CDR1 SGHRS, CDR2 YFSETQ.

CDR3 loop: CSVEPSSGNTIYF. Written as DNA, the CDR3 is TGCAGCGTTGAACCCAGCTCTGGAAACACCATATATTTT. The chain uses TRBV29-1 and TRBJ1-3, with D hard to call. V was pared by 2 bases and J by 0 bases, with 5 bases between. The CDR3 loop spans 13 amino acids. CDR1 and CDR2 (germline): SQVTM, ANQGSEA.